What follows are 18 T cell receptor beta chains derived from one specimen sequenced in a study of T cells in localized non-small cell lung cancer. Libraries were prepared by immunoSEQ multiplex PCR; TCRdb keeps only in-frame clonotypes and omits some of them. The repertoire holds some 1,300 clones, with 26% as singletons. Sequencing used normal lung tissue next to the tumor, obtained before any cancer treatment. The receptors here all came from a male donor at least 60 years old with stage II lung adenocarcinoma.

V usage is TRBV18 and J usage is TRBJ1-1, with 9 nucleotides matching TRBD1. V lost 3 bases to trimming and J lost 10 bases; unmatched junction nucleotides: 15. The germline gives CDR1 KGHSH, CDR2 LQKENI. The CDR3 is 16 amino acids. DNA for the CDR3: TGTGCCAGCTCACCTGCCGGGACAGGGCCCCTGGGAGGAGCTTTCTTT. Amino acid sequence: CASSPAGTGPLGGAFF.

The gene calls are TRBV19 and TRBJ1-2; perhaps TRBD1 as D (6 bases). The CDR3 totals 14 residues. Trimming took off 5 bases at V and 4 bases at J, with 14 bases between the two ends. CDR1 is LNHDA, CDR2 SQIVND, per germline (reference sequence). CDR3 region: CASSFTQGAYGYTF. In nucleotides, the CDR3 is TGTGCCAGTAGTTTCACACAGGGAGCCTATGGCTACACCTTC.

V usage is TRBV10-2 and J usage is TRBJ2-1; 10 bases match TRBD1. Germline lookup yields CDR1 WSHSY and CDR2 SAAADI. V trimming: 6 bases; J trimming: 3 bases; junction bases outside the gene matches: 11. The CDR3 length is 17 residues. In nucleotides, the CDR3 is TGCGCCAGCAGAGCGACAGGGGGCGCGATCTACTACAATGAGCAGTTCTTC. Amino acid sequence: CASRATGGAIYYNEQFF.

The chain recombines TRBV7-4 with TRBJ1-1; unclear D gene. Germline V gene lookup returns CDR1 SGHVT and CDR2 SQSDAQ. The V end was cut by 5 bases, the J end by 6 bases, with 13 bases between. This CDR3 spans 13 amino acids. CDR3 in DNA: TGTGCCAGCAGCCACTCTCGAACCTCTGAAGCTTTCTTT. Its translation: CASSHSRTSEAFF.

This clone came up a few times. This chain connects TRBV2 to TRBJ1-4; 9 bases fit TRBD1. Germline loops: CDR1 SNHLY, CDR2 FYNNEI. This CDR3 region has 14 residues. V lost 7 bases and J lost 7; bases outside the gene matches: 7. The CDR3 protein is CASNRDRVGEKLFF. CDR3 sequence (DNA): TGTGCCAGCAACCGGGACAGGGTTGGTGAAAAACTGTTTTTT.

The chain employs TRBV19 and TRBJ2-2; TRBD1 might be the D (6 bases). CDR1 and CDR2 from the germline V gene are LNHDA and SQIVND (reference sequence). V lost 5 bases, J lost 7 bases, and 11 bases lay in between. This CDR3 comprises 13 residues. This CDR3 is CASSAEGVGELFF. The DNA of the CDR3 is TGTGCCAGTAGTGCTGAGGGGGTCGGGGAGCTGTTTTTT. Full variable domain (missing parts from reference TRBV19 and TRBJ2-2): DGGITQSPKYLFRKEGQNVTLSCEQNLNHDAMYWYRQDPGQGLRLIYYSQIVNDFQKGDIAEGYSVSREKKESFPLTVTSAQKNPTAFYLCASSAEGVGELFFGEGSRLTVL.

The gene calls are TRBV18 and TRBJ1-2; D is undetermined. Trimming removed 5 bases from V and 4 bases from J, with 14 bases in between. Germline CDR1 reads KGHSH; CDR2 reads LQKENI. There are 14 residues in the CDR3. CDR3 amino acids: CASSYLPALYGYTF. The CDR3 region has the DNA TGTGCCAGCTCATACCTACCTGCACTCTATGGCTACACCTTC.

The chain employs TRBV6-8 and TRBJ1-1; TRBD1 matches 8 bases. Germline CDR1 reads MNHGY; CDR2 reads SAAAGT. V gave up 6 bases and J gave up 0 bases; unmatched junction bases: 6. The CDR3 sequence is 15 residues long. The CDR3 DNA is TGTGCCAGCAGCCCTCGACAGGGGATGAACACTGAAGCTTTCTTT. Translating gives CASSPRQGMNTEAFF.

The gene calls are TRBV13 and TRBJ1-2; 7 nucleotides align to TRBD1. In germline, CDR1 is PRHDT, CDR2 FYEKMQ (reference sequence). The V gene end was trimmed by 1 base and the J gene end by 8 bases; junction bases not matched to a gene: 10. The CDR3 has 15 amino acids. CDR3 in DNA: TGTGCCAGCAGCTTAGACAGGGGACAGCGTTGGGGCTACACCTTC. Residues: CASSLDRGQRWGYTF.

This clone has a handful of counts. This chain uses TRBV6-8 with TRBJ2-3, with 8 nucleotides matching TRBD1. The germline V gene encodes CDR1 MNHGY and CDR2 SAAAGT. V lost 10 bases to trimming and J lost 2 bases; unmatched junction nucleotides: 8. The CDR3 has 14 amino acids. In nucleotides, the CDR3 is TGTGCCATCAAGGGGGACAGGCCCACAGATACGCAGTATTTT. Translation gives CAIKGDRPTDTQYF.

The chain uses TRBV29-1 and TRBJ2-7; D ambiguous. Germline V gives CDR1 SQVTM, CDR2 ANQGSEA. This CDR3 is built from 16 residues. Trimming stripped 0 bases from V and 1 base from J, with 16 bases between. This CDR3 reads CSVEETTGSLSYEQYV. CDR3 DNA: TGCAGCGTTGAAGAAACGACTGGCTCGTTATCCTACGAGCAGTACGTC.

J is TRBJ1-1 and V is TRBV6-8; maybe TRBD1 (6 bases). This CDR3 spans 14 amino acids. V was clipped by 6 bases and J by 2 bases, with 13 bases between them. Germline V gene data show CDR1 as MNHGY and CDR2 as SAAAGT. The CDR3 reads CASRPPGGNTEAFF. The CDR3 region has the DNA TGTGCCAGCAGGCCCCCCGGGGGCAACACTGAAGCTTTCTTT.

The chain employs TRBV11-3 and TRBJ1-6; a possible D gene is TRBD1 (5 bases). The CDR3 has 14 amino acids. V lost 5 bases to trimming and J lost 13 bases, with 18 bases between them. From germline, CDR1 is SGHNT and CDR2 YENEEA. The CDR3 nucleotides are TGTGCCAGCAGCCCGGGACTGTTATCAGCGCCCCTCCACTTT. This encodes CASSPGLLSAPLHF.

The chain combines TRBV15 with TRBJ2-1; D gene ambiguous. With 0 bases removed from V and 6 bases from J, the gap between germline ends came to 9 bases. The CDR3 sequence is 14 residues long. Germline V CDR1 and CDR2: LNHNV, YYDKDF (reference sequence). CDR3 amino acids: CATSRERVPNEQFF. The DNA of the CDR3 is TGTGCCACCAGCAGAGAAAGGGTCCCCAATGAGCAGTTCTTC.

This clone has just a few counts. CDR3 DNA sequence: TGTGCCAGCAGCCCTCGACAGGGGATGAACACTGAAGCTTTCTTT. Translating gives CASSPRQGMNTEAFF. The chain combines TRBV5-2 with TRBJ1-1; the table names TRBD1, a call not compared with the DNA. TRBV5-2 is recorded as a pseudogene. The CDR3 runs to 15 residues.

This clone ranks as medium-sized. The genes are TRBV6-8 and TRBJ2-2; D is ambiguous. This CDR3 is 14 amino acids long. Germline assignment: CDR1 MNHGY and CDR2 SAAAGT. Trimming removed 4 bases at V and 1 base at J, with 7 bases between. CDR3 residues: CASSWEVNTGELFF. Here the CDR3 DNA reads TGTGCCAGCAGTTGGGAAGTGAACACCGGGGAGCTGTTTTTT.

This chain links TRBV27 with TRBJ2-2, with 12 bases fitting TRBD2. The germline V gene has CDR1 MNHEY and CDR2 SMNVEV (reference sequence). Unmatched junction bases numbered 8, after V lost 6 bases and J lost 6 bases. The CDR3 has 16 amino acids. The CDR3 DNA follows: TGTGCCAGCAGCCGACTTCTAGCGGGGGGGCCCGGGGAGCTGTTTTTT. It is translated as CASSRLLAGGPGELFF.

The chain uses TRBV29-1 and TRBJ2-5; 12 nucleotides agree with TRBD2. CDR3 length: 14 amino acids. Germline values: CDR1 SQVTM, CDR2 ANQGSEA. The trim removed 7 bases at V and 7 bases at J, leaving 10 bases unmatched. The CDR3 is CSALLAGGSGTQYF. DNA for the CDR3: TGCAGCGCCTTACTAGCGGGGGGCTCGGGGACCCAGTACTTC. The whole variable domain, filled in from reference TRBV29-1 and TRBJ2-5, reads SAVISQKPSRDICQRGTSLTIQCQVDSQVTMMFWYRQQPGQSLTLIATANQGSEATYESGFVIDKFPISRPNLTFSTLTVSNMSPEDSSIYLCSALLAGGSGTQYFGPGTRLLVL.